The 21 T cell receptor beta chains below were found in one sample sequenced in a study of identical twins. TCRdb passed the 5' RACE reads through MiXCR, listing each CDR3 protein once. The repertoire includes a few hundred thousand distinct CDR3 sequences, 6.5% of them detected once, and 13% to 15% sits in the top ten. These records were also assigned to another study, of T cells expressing NK-cell markers.

The sample comprised CD8+ T cells sorted from blood. Receptors were obtained from a young woman in good health.

This chain connects TRBV6-2 or TRBV6-3 to TRBJ2-2, with 9 bases identical to TRBD1. The V segment lost 6 bases and the J segment 7 bases; nucleotides outside the gene matches: 6. CDR1 and CDR2 (germline): MNHEY, SVGEGT. The CDR3 is made up of 14 amino acids. CDR3 amino acids: CASSLQGAGGELFF. The CDR3 DNA reads TGTGCCAGCAGCTTACAGGGGGCCGGCGGGGAGCTGTTTTTT.

This clonotype was counted a few times. This chain links TRBV29-1 with TRBJ2-7, with D possibly TRBD1 on 5 matching bases. In germline, CDR1 is SQVTM, CDR2 ANQGSEA. The V gene lost 2 bases and the J gene lost 3 bases, with 11 bases spanning the gap. The CDR3 is made up of 13 amino acids. The CDR3 is CSVESGKGYEQYF. CDR3 nucleotide sequence: TGCAGCGTTGAATCAGGGAAGGGCTACGAGCAGTACTTC.

This clonotype was counted only a few times. J is TRBJ1-4 and V is TRBV6-1; 8 positions agree with TRBD1. The J segment lost 5 bases and the V segment lost 0 bases, leaving 8 bases of the junction unmatched. Germline V gene lookup returns CDR1 MNHNS and CDR2 SASEGT. This CDR3 region has 17 residues. CDR3 sequence (DNA): TGTGCCAGCAGTGAAGCCGGGACAGGCCTACGGAATGAAAAACTGTTTTTT. It encodes CASSEAGTGLRNEKLFF.

Remarks on this clonotype: The junction does not match germline at one end; this may be a read error. Here the CDR3 reads CAGSLGSSGTDTQYF. The CDR3 bases are TGTGCCGGCAGCTTAGGGTCTAGCGGTACAGATACGCAGTATTTT. This sequence joins TRBV7-9 and TRBJ2-3; 7 bases match TRBD2. The length of the CDR3 is 15 residues. CDR1 SEHNR and CDR2 FQNEAQ come from the germline V gene (reference sequence).

This clonotype was counted many times. This chain links TRBV6-6 with TRBJ2-5; D ambiguous. This CDR3 contains 11 residues. Trimming shortened V by 7 bases and J by 5 bases, and 8 bases separated the two germline ends. Germline V gene lookup returns CDR1 MNHNY and CDR2 SVGAGI (reference sequence). The CDR3 DNA reads TGTGCCAGCACATTTGGGGAGACCCAGTACTTC. Translation: CASTFGETQYF.

This clonotype was observed a handful of times. The rearrangement uses TRBV2 and TRBJ2-2; maybe TRBD1 (7 bases). CDR1 and CDR2 from the germline V gene are SNHLY and FYNNEI. The ends were cut back, 11 bases at V and 8 bases at J, with 18 bases in the middle. This CDR3 comprises 13 residues. CDR3 in amino acids: CAGGTEKIGELFF. CDR3 in DNA: TGTGCCGGGGGGACAGAGAAGATAGGGGAGCTGTTTTTT. The complete variable domain, with remaining parts taken from reference TRBV2 and TRBJ2-2, reads EPEVTQTPSHQVTQMGQEVILRCVPISNHLYFYWYRQILGQKVEFLVSFYNNEISEKSEIFDDQFSVERPDGSNFTLKIRSTKLEDSAMYFCAGGTEKIGELFFGEGSRLTVL.

This clonotype was counted between two and nine times. This chain connects TRBV6-2 or TRBV6-3 to TRBJ2-1; unclear D gene. Trimming took 0 bases from V and 3 from J, leaving 12 bases between them. CDR3 length: 16 amino acids. Germline CDR1 is MNHEY and CDR2 is SVGEGT. For the CDR3, the DNA is TGTGCCAGCAGTTACTCTGAGCAGCCCCGCTACAATGAGCAGTTCTTC. Amino acid sequence: CASSYSEQPRYNEQFF.

A few counts support this clonotype. The V and J genes are TRBV11-2 and TRBJ2-1; D gene unclear. Trimming removed 1 base at V and 2 bases at J, with 12 bases between. The CDR3 runs to 16 residues. Looked up from germline, CDR1 is SGHAT and CDR2 is FQNNGV. As DNA, the CDR3 is TGTGCCAGCAGCTTAGTAAGTCTCGCGGCCTACAATGAGCAGTTCTTC. Translation gives CASSLVSLAAYNEQFF.

The V gene is TRBV12-3 or TRBV12-4, the J gene TRBJ1-6; D possibly corresponds to TRBD1 (6 bases). V lost 5 bases and J 2 bases, leaving 10 bases between the germline ends. The CDR3 covers 15 residues. The CDR3 loop is CASSTGDTYNSPLHF. CDR3 sequence (DNA): TGTGCCAGCAGTACCGGGGACACCTATAATTCACCCCTCCACTTT.

There are many counts of this clonotype. The chain carries TRBV7-2 and TRBJ2-7; D is undetermined. The germline V and J ends were trimmed by 2 bases and 3 bases, with 14 bases remaining between them. The germline gives CDR1 SGHTA, CDR2 FQGNSA. The CDR3 sequence is 15 residues long. The CDR3 loop is CASSLLRLQDYEQYF. The CDR3 nucleotides are TGTGCCAGCAGCTTATTACGACTCCAGGACTACGAGCAGTACTTC. Supplemented by reference TRBV7-2 and TRBJ2-7, the full variable domain reads GAGVSQSPSNKVTEKGKDVELRCDPISGHTALYWYRQSLGQGLEFLIYFQGNSAPDKSGLPSDRFSAERTGGSVSTLTIQRTQQEDSAVYLCASSLLRLQDYEQYFGPGTRLTVT.

V gene TRBV12-3 or TRBV12-4 combines with J gene TRBJ2-7; the D is unclear. The V end lost 3 bases, the J end lost 0 bases, and 6 bases lay between the germline ends. The CDR3 sequence is 13 residues long. The CDR3 region is CASSFALSYEQYF. The DNA of the CDR3 is TGTGCCAGCAGTTTTGCGCTCTCCTACGAGCAGTACTTC.

This clonotype has a handful of counts. The chain employs TRBV6-4 and TRBJ1-1, with D possibly TRBD1 on 6 matching bases. CDR1 and CDR2 from the germline V gene are MRHNA and SNTAGT. The length of the CDR3 is 13 residues. V lost 6 bases and J lost 4, with 12 bases in between. This CDR3 reads CASSANRATEAFF. CDR3 nucleotide sequence: TGTGCCAGCAGCGCAAACAGGGCCACTGAAGCTTTCTTT.

This clonotype showed up just a few times. The CDR3 region is CASLQLLDTQYF. In nucleotides, the CDR3 is TGTGCCAGCCTACAACTATTGGATACGCAGTATTTT. This chain connects TRBV7-9 to TRBJ2-3; no firm D call. This CDR3 is 12 amino acids long. Germline V gives CDR1 SEHNR, CDR2 FQNEAQ (reference sequence). The V end lost 8 bases, the J end lost 6 bases, and 12 bases lay between the germline ends. The full variable domain, completed using reference TRBV7-9 and TRBJ2-3, is DTGVSQNPRHKITKRGQNVTFRCDPISEHNRLYWYRQTLGQGPEFLTYFQNEAQLEKSRLLSDRFSAERPKGSFSTLEIQRTEQGDSAMYLCASLQLLDTQYFGPGTRLTVL.

The table lists this clonotype with many counts. This chain links TRBV27 with TRBJ2-3, with TRBD1 matching 7 bases. V shed 9 bases and J 0 bases; nucleotides not matched to a gene: 9. The germline CDR1 and CDR2 sequences are MNHEY and SMNVEV (reference sequence). CDR3 length: 15 residues. The CDR3 here is CASSNWDRSTDTQYF. In DNA, the CDR3 is TGTGCCAGTTCCAACTGGGACAGAAGCACAGATACGCAGTATTTT.

The chain links TRBV27 to TRBJ2-7, with D perhaps given as TRBD1 or TRBD2 (5 bases each). The CDR3 is made up of 15 amino acids. Between the trimmed V and J ends, which lost 5 bases and 3 bases, there was a span of 17 bases. CDR1 is MNHEY and CDR2 is SMNVEV in the germline V gene (reference sequence). CDR3 in DNA: TGTGCCAGCAGTCCCGGGACGGCGCCCGGCTACGAGCAGTACTTC. Protein: CASSPGTAPGYEQYF.

This chain joins TRBV7-9 and TRBJ1-2, with D possibly matching TRBD1 (5 bases). The V gene's germline CDR1 is SEHNR and CDR2 FQNEAQ (reference sequence). CDR3 length: 14 residues. With 7 bases removed from V and 0 bases from J, the gap between germline ends came to 12 bases. In DNA, the CDR3 is TGTGCCAGCACCCTAGACAGCCCTAACTATGGCTACACCTTC. It specifies CASTLDSPNYGYTF. Together with reference TRBV7-9 and TRBJ1-2, the CDR3 gives the full variable domain: DTGVSQNPRHKITKRGQNVTFRCDPISEHNRLYWYRQTLGQGPEFLTYFQNEAQLEKSRLLSDRFSAERPKGSFSTLEIQRTEQGDSAMYLCASTLDSPNYGYTFGSGTRLTVV.

CDR3 sequence: CASSLGTGGSEQYF. CDR3 DNA sequence: TGTGCCAGCAGCTTGGGGACAGGAGGCTCCGAGCAGTACTTC. The chain links TRBV5-6 to TRBJ2-7; 7 bases match TRBD1. V trimming: 0 bases; J trimming: 6 bases; junction bases outside the gene matches: 6. Germline values: CDR1 SGHDT, CDR2 YYEEEE. The CDR3 totals 14 residues.

Note on this clonotype: This clone may be a read error of a much larger clone one base away. The CDR3 region has the DNA TGTGCCAGCAGTTTAGCCTGGGGTCGGGGCGATGAGCAGTTCTTC. This encodes CASSLAWGRGDEQFF. The V gene is TRBV12-3 or TRBV12-4, the J gene TRBJ2-1, with D possibly called TRBD1 or TRBD2 (5 bases each). The CDR3 is 15 residues long. V lost 0 bases and J 8 bases, leaving 14 bases between the germline ends.

This clonotype came up many times. The chain has TRBV7-8 and TRBJ2-3; TRBD1 agrees at 7 bases. V shed 1 base and J 4 bases; nucleotides not matched to a gene: 5. This CDR3 is 15 amino acids long. The germline V gene encodes CDR1 SGHVS and CDR2 FQNEAQ. The CDR3 coding sequence is TGTGCCAGCAGCTTAGACAGGGGTTTCGCAGATACGCAGTATTTT. Amino acids: CASSLDRGFADTQYF. Based on the CDR3 plus reference TRBV7-8 and TRBJ2-3, the full variable domain is GAGVSQSPRYKVAKRGQDVALRCDPISGHVSLFWYQQALGQGPEFLTYFQNEAQLDKSGLPSDRFFAERPEGSVSTLKIQRTQQEDSAVYLCASSLDRGFADTQYFGPGTRLTVL.

J is TRBJ2-7 and V is TRBV10-3; 10 bases are a match to TRBD2. Germline CDR1 and CDR2: ENHRY and SYGVKD. This CDR3 region has 16 residues. V lost 4 bases and J lost 2; bases outside the gene matches: 8. The chain's CDR3 is CAISVRASGGAYEQYF. In DNA form, the CDR3 reads TGTGCCATCAGTGTGAGGGCCAGCGGGGGGGCCTACGAGCAGTACTTC.

The V and J genes are TRBV11-3 and TRBJ2-1, with a tentative D call TRBD2 (5 bases). CDR1 and CDR2 from the germline V gene are SGHNT and YENEEA. The CDR3 runs 17 residues. Between the trimmed V and J ends, which lost 2 bases and 2 bases, there was a span of 16 bases. The CDR3 spells CASSLRGEVGPYNEQFF. In nucleotides, the CDR3 is TGTGCCAGCAGCTTACGGGGAGAGGTGGGTCCCTACAATGAGCAGTTCTTC.